Listed here are 10 T cell receptor beta chains from one sample, sequenced in a study of memory CD4+ T cells and cytomegalovirus serostatus. Single viable CD3+CD4+CD8-CD45RO+ cells were sorted as the memory CD4+ T cells. This table comes from immunoSEQ multiplex PCR, and its TCRdb copy is limited to in-frame clones, with some not included. The sample consists of under 100,000 clones, approximately 84% of them appearing once. The material sequenced was memory CD4+ T cells from blood. These receptors all stem from an adult in good health and CMV-seronegative.

The rearrangement uses TRBV4-1 and TRBJ1-3; possibly TRBD1 for D (5 bases). CDR1 and CDR2 (germline): MGHRA, YSYEKL. The CDR3 is made up of 15 amino acids. Trimming shortened V by 3 bases and J by 1 base, and 10 bases separated the two germline ends. Here the CDR3 reads CASSQFTGSGNTIYF. As DNA, the CDR3 is TGCGCCAGCAGCCAGTTTACAGGATCTGGAAACACCATATATTTT.

The chain has TRBV4-3 and TRBJ1-3; 7 bases agree with TRBD1. The CDR3 has 16 amino acids. J was trimmed by 2 bases and V by 0 bases; bases with no gene match: 4. The germline CDR1 and CDR2 sequences are LGHNA and YSLEER. CDR3 DNA: TGCGCCAGCAGCCAAGAGCGACAGGGACCTGGAAACACCATATATTTT. Protein product: CASSQERQGPGNTIYF.

This chain connects TRBV9 to TRBJ1-4; weak D call: TRBD1 (5 bases). V lost 2 bases, J lost 5 bases, and 10 bases lay in between. The germline V gene has CDR1 SGDLS and CDR2 YYNGEE. This CDR3 is 14 amino acids long. The CDR3 DNA reads as TGTGCCAGCAGCGTGGGACGCGTCAATGAAAAACTGTTTTTT. Translating gives CASSVGRVNEKLFF.

The chain employs TRBV18 and TRBJ1-6, with 9 bases that match TRBD1. The J segment lost 10 bases and the V segment lost 6 bases, leaving 10 bases of the junction unmatched. Germline V gene data show CDR1 as KGHSH and CDR2 as LQKENI. This CDR3 contains 15 residues. CDR3 bases: TGTGCCAGCTCGGACGGGACAGGGAGTCGCTCACCCCTCCACTTT. Protein product: CASSDGTGSRSPLHF.

J is TRBJ2-3 and V is TRBV7-3; no firm D call. The CDR3 consists of 14 residues. With 1 base removed from V and 2 bases from J, the gap between germline ends came to 7 bases. The germline gives CDR1 SGHTA, CDR2 FQGTGA. The CDR3 DNA reads TGTGCCAGCAGCTTAAATGGGTTCACAGATACGCAGTATTTT. Translating it yields CASSLNGFTDTQYF.

The rearrangement uses TRBV4-1 and TRBJ1-5; D remains ambiguous. Trimming removed 0 bases at V and 9 bases at J, with 15 bases between. The CDR3 contains 15 residues. Germline CDR1 reads MGHRA; CDR2 reads YSYEKL. CDR3 bases: TGCGCCAGCAGCCAAGATGAAGTGCTCGGGCGGCCCCAGCATTTT. Amino acid sequence: CASSQDEVLGRPQHF.

V and J are TRBV13 and TRBJ1-1, with 7 bases fitting TRBD1. Germline assignment: CDR1 PRHDT and CDR2 FYEKMQ (reference sequence). The CDR3 length is 14 residues. Trimming took 6 bases from V and 0 from J; bases not matched to a gene: 4. CDR3 sequence reads: CASRRTGLNTEAFF. The CDR3 DNA follows: TGTGCCAGCAGGCGGACAGGCCTGAACACTGAAGCTTTCTTT.

The genes are TRBV7-8 and TRBJ2-3, with TRBD2 identical over 9 bases. J lost 2 bases, V lost 7 bases, and 10 bases had no gene match. Per the germline V gene, CDR1 is SGHVS and CDR2 is FQNEAQ. This CDR3 comprises 16 residues. The CDR3 DNA reads as TGTGCCAGCACCCCTGGGCGGGGGGGTTTCACAGATACGCAGTATTTT. Translated: CASTPGRGGFTDTQYF.

This clone occurred a few times. J is TRBJ2-7 and V is TRBV20-1; D is possibly TRBD2 (5 bases). CDR3 length: 11 amino acids. Per the germline V gene, CDR1 is DFQATT and CDR2 is SNEGSKA (reference sequence). The CDR3, as DNA: TGCGGGGTGGGAGCGGAGGACGAGCAGTACTTC. Translating it yields CGVGAEDEQYF.

The table lists this clone with a count of one. The chain uses TRBV11-2 and TRBJ1-1; D is unclear. The CDR3 has 14 amino acids. V gave up 4 bases and J gave up 8 bases, with 17 bases separating them. Germline lookup yields CDR1 SGHAT and CDR2 FQNNGV. The CDR3 bases are TGTGCCAGCAGCTCCCCGGAGAAAAGACCAGAAGCTTTCTTT. It encodes CASSSPEKRPEAFF.